A single sample is the source of the 19 T cell receptor beta chains below, sequenced in a study of beta chain features in type 1 diabetes. cDNA synthesis used the whole RNA isolate, giving expressed TCRB sequences. Sequencing was performed with immunoSEQ multiplex PCR; in TCRdb, only in-frame clones are kept and a portion is missing. The table lists about 320,000 clones, less than 15% of them singletons. The sample comprised central memory CD4+ T cells from blood. These receptors originate from a man aged 25 to 40 in good health.

This clone was picked up a small number of times. The chain joins TRBV7-2 to TRBJ1-2; maybe TRBD1 (6 bases). The CDR3 contains 12 residues. Germline V gene data show CDR1 as SGHTA and CDR2 as FQGNSA. The ends were cut back, 3 bases at V and 7 bases at J, with 9 bases in the middle. The chain's CDR3 is CASSFRGGGYTF. DNA of the CDR3: TGTGCCAGCAGCTTCAGGGGTGGTGGCTACACCTTC.

In this sample, this clone turned up a few times. The chain uses TRBV6-6 and TRBJ2-5, with D perhaps matching TRBD1 (5 bases). Germline CDR1 reads MNHNY; CDR2 reads SVGAGI (reference sequence). The CDR3 consists of 12 residues. Trimming cost V 6 bases and J 8 bases, with 13 bases left between them. The CDR3 DNA is TGTGCCAGCAGCGTACCCGACAGAACCCAGTACTTC. It specifies CASSVPDRTQYF.

The V and J genes are TRBV11-2 and TRBJ1-1, with 8 bases identical to TRBD1. The V gene's germline CDR1 is SGHAT and CDR2 FQNNGV. The CDR3 has 17 amino acids. Germline trimming cut 1 base from V and 10 bases from J; bases unmatched to any gene: 17. The CDR3 is CASSLAATGTGGYSAFF. For the CDR3, the DNA is TGTGCCAGCAGCTTAGCGGCAACCGGGACAGGCGGATACTCAGCTTTCTTT.

This chain joins TRBV6-5 and TRBJ1-2, with D uncertain. V was trimmed by 5 bases and J by 2 bases, leaving 12 bases between them. Germline CDR1 reads MNHEY; CDR2 reads SVGAGI. There are 14 residues in the CDR3. CDR3 in amino acids: CASSRRTENYGYTF. The CDR3 region has the DNA TGTGCCAGCAGTAGAAGAACAGAAAACTATGGCTACACCTTC.

The rearrangement joins TRBV2 to TRBJ1-1, with D unresolved. CDR1 and CDR2 (germline): SNHLY, FYNNEI. V shed 7 bases and J shed 1 base, with 10 bases lying between them. CDR3 size: 13 residues. CDR3 DNA: TGTGCCAGCACAACAACACCGAACACTGAAGCTTTCTTT. Protein product: CASTTTPNTEAFF.

The chain links TRBV2 to TRBJ2-1; either TRBD1 or TRBD2 may supply D (5 bases each). V lost 3 bases and J lost 5, with 8 bases in between. Germline V gene lookup returns CDR1 SNHLY and CDR2 FYNNEI. The CDR3 is 13 amino acids. The CDR3 region is CASSDGTNNEQFF. The CDR3 DNA reads as TGTGCCAGCAGTGACGGGACGAACAATGAGCAGTTCTTC.

The chain has TRBV4-2 and TRBJ1-1; D remains ambiguous. CDR1 and CDR2 from the germline V gene are LGHNA and YNFKEQ. V gave up 4 bases and J gave up 2 bases, with 20 bases separating them. The CDR3 is 17 amino acids. CDR3 region: CASSLTNLGQANTEAFF. CDR3 sequence (DNA): TGTGCCAGCAGCCTAACTAACCTAGGGCAGGCTAACACTGAAGCTTTCTTT.

J is TRBJ1-2 and V is TRBV6-5; D is unclear. The CDR3 has 13 residues. Trimming shortened V by 2 bases and J by 3 bases, and 7 bases separated the two germline ends. The germline V gene has CDR1 MNHEY and CDR2 SVGAGI. The CDR3 protein is CASSYRWYYGYTF. CDR3 bases: TGTGCCAGCAGTTACAGATGGTACTATGGCTACACCTTC.

In its sample, this clone was seen a few times. This chain links TRBV25-1 with TRBJ2-7, with D unresolved. The CDR3 covers 11 residues. Between the trimmed V and J ends, which lost 4 bases and 1 base, there was a span of 2 bases. Germline lookup yields CDR1 MGHDK and CDR2 SYGVNS. CDR3 coding DNA: TGTGCCAGCAGTGCTTCCTACGAGCAGTACTTC. This translates into CASSASYEQYF.

V usage is TRBV7-6 and J usage is TRBJ2-7; the D gene is possibly TRBD1 (6 bases). Trimming cost V 5 bases and J 6 bases, with 11 bases left between them. CDR3 length equals 12 residues. Germline V gene data show CDR1 as SGHVS and CDR2 as FNYEAQ. DNA of the CDR3: TGTGCCAGCAGCCAGACAGGCGTCGAGCAGTACGTC. It codes for CASSQTGVEQYV.

This clone was found a few times. V is TRBV7-8 and J is TRBJ2-1; 7 nucleotides line up with TRBD2. After removal of 5 bases from V and 7 bases from J, the junction contained 8 bases not matched to a gene. The CDR3 loop spans 14 amino acids. CDR1 is SGHVS, CDR2 FQNEAQ, per germline. The CDR3 reads CASSRVTGGNEQFF. For the CDR3, the DNA is TGTGCCAGCAGCAGGGTGACGGGAGGAAATGAGCAGTTCTTC.

This clone has a handful of counts. The gene calls are TRBV7-3 and TRBJ2-3; D gene unclear. The CDR3 runs 13 residues. CDR1 SGHTA and CDR2 FQGTGA come from the germline V gene. Deletions cut 5 bases from V and 2 bases from J, with 8 bases between. The CDR3 sequence: CASSQGFTDTQYF. The DNA of the CDR3 is TGTGCCAGCAGCCAAGGCTTCACAGATACGCAGTATTTT. Full variable domain (remainder filled in from reference TRBV7-3 and TRBJ2-3): GAGVSQTPSNKVTEKGKYVELRCDPISGHTALYWYRQSLGQGPEFLIYFQGTGAADDSGLPNDRFFAVRPEGSVSTLKIQRTERGDSAVYLCASSQGFTDTQYFGPGTRLTVL.

The gene calls are TRBV5-1 and TRBJ2-7, with D possibly TRBD2 on 5 matching bases. The CDR3 runs 13 residues. Germline-derived CDR1 and CDR2 are SGHRS and YFSETQ. V lost 0 bases and J lost 6, with 10 bases in between. CDR3 nucleotide sequence: TGCGCCAGCAGCTTGGCATCTGGGAGCGAGCAGTACTTC. The encoded protein is CASSLASGSEQYF.

This clone was seen only a few times. The chain carries TRBV11-3 and TRBJ2-7; weak D call: TRBD1 (5 bases). V lost 6 bases and J lost 3, with 18 bases in between. The germline CDR1 and CDR2 sequences are SGHNT and YENEEA. This CDR3 is 15 amino acids long. The CDR3 sequence is CASSYQATGGYEQYF. The DNA for the CDR3 is TGTGCCAGCAGTTATCAAGCCACAGGTGGCTACGAGCAGTACTTC.

This clone was counted many times. The rearrangement links TRBV6-1 to TRBJ2-2; TRBD2 is a possible D gene (7 bases). Looked up from germline, CDR1 is MNHNS and CDR2 is SASEGT. The CDR3 is made up of 16 amino acids. With 1 base removed from V and 4 bases from J, the gap between germline ends came to 13 bases. CDR3 sequence: CASSEDGGQLTGELFF. Written as DNA, the CDR3 is TGTGCCAGCAGTGAAGACGGGGGGCAGCTCACCGGGGAGCTGTTTTTT.

This clone appeared many times. The V call is TRBV7-2, the J call TRBJ1-2, with TRBD1 as a possible D gene (5 bases). Trimming cost V 0 bases and J 9 bases, with 17 bases left between them. The length of the CDR3 is 15 residues. Germline loops: CDR1 SGHTA, CDR2 FQGNSA. Here the CDR3 DNA reads TGTGCCAGCAGCTTAGCAGGGGACCTCATGTATCGCTACACCTTC. Its translation is CASSLAGDLMYRYTF.

This chain uses TRBV5-8 with TRBJ2-5; 8 bases are a match to TRBD1. From germline, CDR1 is SGHTS and CDR2 YDEGEE. This CDR3 has 17 residues. V lost 1 base, J lost 3 bases, and 11 bases stayed unmatched. The CDR3 coding sequence is TGTGCCAGCAGCTTGCGACCCCGACAGGGGAGCGAAGAGACCCAGTACTTC. Translating it yields CASSLRPRQGSEETQYF.

This clone was recorded a few times. V gene TRBV29-1 combines with J gene TRBJ2-3, with D possibly TRBD1 on 5 matching bases. V was cut by 3 bases and J by 4 bases, with 14 bases left in between. The CDR3 spans 14 residues. Germline assignment: CDR1 SQVTM and CDR2 ANQGSEA. The chain's CDR3 is CSVDARDRADTQYF. In DNA form, the CDR3 reads TGCAGCGTTGACGCCAGGGATAGGGCAGATACGCAGTATTTT.

The chain couples TRBV7-2 to TRBJ1-5, with TRBD1 as a possible D gene (5 bases). This CDR3 region has 14 residues. V gave up 0 bases and J gave up 6 bases, with 9 bases separating them. CDR1 SGHTA and CDR2 FQGNSA come from the germline V gene. The CDR3 region is CASSLAPGGQPQHF. CDR3 DNA sequence: TGTGCCAGCAGCTTAGCGCCCGGGGGTCAGCCCCAGCATTTT.